This T cell receptor (beta chain) was sequenced during a study of glioma-infiltrating T cells. This clonotype showed up many times. Amplification of TCR alpha and beta CDR3 regions from RNA used iRepertoire nested multiplex PCR. TCRdb redid the calling of the multiplex PCR reads with MiXCR, one entry per CDR3 protein. The sample lists 100,000 to 150,000 distinct CDR3 sequences, about 23% occurring once. CDR1 is MNHEY, CDR2 SVGEGT, per germline. V gave up 4 bases and J gave up 2 bases, with 9 bases separating them. CDR3 length: 13 amino acids. The source of this sequence is a human donor with low-grade glioma or glioblastoma, undergoing nonglioma brain surgery, or in good health (not recorded which). The rearrangement joins TRBV6-2 or TRBV6-3 to TRBJ2-7; D tentatively fits TRBD1 or TRBD2 (6 bases each). Sequences were obtained from glioma tissue, nonneoplastic brain tissue, or PBMCs (not recorded which). The CDR3, as DNA: TGTGCCAGCAGTTTCGGGGGCCCCTACGAGCAGTACTTC. As protein: CASSFGGPYEQYF.